Sequencing of this T cell receptor beta chain was carried out in a study of graft-versus-host responses after intestinal transplantation. General study points: Where graft-donor T cell macrochimerism was present, patients had high graft-versus-host to host-versus-graft clonal ratios in allografts. Present in recipient marrow, GvH clones included some that appeared first in ileum or blood.

Germline V gene data show CDR1 as MNHNS and CDR2 as SASEGT. V dropped 5 bases and J dropped 3 bases, with 10 bases sitting between them. CDR3 size: 13 residues. Method: immunoSEQ multiplex PCR; TCRdb's copy keeps in-frame clones and lacks some. Of roughly 120,000 clones in the sample, around 94% were seen once. Regarding this clone: The antigen remains undetermined.

The rearrangement joins TRBV6-1 to TRBJ2-5, with TRBD1 as a possible D gene (6 bases). This TCR derives from a human donor who was the organ donor for an intestinal transplant. The sample here was unstimulated CD8+ T cells sorted from spleen or lymph node cells, taken before transplant. The CDR3 DNA sequence: TGTGCCAGCAGTCGCCGGGACAAAGAGACCCAGTACTTC. Protein: CASSRRDKETQYF.